A single sample is the source of the 28 T cell receptor beta chains below, sequenced in a study of T cells in Graves' hyperthyroidism and ophthalmopathy. The CDR3 regions of TCR beta were amplified from RNA transcripts. Using the HTBI primer set, a first-round RT-PCR was run on the TCR CDR3. TCRdb re-analysed the multiplex PCR reads in MiXCR, keeping a single row per CDR3 protein. The table shows 600,000 to 750,000 distinct CDR3 sequences, with roughly a sixth occurring only once. The sequenced material came from blood. All receptors come from a man in his fifties with Graves' hyperthyroidism.

In this sample, this clonotype turned up many times. The chain links TRBV10-3 to TRBJ2-3; TRBD1 agrees at 10 bases. Per the germline V gene, CDR1 is ENHRY and CDR2 is SYGVKD. V gave up 5 bases and J gave up 2 bases; unmatched junction bases: 7. This CDR3 spans 16 amino acids. DNA of the CDR3: TGTGCCATCAGTAGAGACAGGGGGCGAAACACAGATACGCAGTATTTT. This codes for CAISRDRGRNTDTQYF.

In its sample, this clonotype ranks as medium-sized. V gene TRBV12-3 or TRBV12-4 combines with J gene TRBJ1-1; possible D gene TRBD1, 6 bases. This CDR3 spans 14 amino acids. V lost 3 bases and J lost 0, with 8 bases in between. The CDR3 nucleotides read TGTGCCAGCAGTTTTGCAGGGGTGAACACTGAAGCTTTCTTT. Translation gives CASSFAGVNTEAFF.

This clonotype was detected a few times. The genes are TRBV20-1 and TRBJ2-3; TRBD2 matches at 7 bases. J gave up 4 bases and V 5 bases, and 6 bases lay outside the gene matches. The CDR3 totals 13 residues. Per the germline V gene, CDR1 is DFQATT and CDR2 is SNEGSKA (reference sequence). This CDR3 reads CSAAREYPDTQYF. In nucleotides, the CDR3 is TGCAGTGCTGCGCGGGAGTATCCAGATACGCAGTATTTT.

This chain connects TRBV5-1 to TRBJ1-5; D is perhaps TRBD1 (5 bases). Germline V CDR1 and CDR2: SGHRS, YFSETQ. V shed 0 bases and J shed 2 bases, with 12 bases lying between them. This CDR3 contains 16 residues. Here the CDR3 reads CASSLGDLRGNQPQHF. Written as DNA, the CDR3 is TGCGCCAGCAGCTTGGGGGACCTTAGGGGCAATCAGCCCCAGCATTTT.

The chain has TRBV3-1 and TRBJ2-5, with D hard to call. CDR3 length: 15 amino acids. Germline assignment: CDR1 LGHDT and CDR2 YNNKEL (reference sequence). V lost 1 base and J 1 base, leaving 10 bases between the germline ends. CDR3 sequence: CASSQVGGPQETQYF. The CDR3 region has the DNA TGTGCCAGCAGCCAAGTCGGCGGCCCCCAAGAGACCCAGTACTTC.

This clonotype was seen many times. The chain recombines TRBV12-3 or TRBV12-4 with TRBJ1-6; 8 nucleotides align to TRBD1. The ends lost 6 bases at V and 5 bases at J; junction bases unmatched: 6. CDR3 size: 15 residues. The CDR3 nucleotides are TGTGCCAGCAGGGACAGGGTCAGAGATAATTCACCCCTCCACTTT. Its translation: CASRDRVRDNSPLHF.

This clonotype was recorded many times. The chain is built from TRBV24-1 and TRBJ1-2; the D is unclear. The CDR3 has 14 residues. With 0 bases removed from V and 6 bases from J, the gap between germline ends came to 10 bases. Germline V lookup: CDR1 KGHDR, CDR2 SFDVKD. The CDR3 region is CATSDLRRVDGYTF. CDR3 nucleotide sequence: TGTGCCACCAGTGATTTGCGTCGGGTGGATGGCTACACCTTC.

This clonotype was seen at least ten times. The V call is TRBV19, the J call TRBJ2-1; TRBD2 matches 9 bases. V gave up 3 bases and J gave up 1 base; unmatched junction bases: 4. Per the germline V gene, CDR1 is LNHDA and CDR2 is SQIVND (reference sequence). The CDR3 loop spans 16 amino acids. CDR3 sequence: CASSIVSGRSYNEQFF. The CDR3 coding sequence is TGTGCCAGTAGTATCGTCAGCGGGAGGTCCTACAATGAGCAGTTCTTC.

This clonotype was counted many times. This rearrangement joins TRBV6-5 to TRBJ2-7; D call uncertain. Between the trimmed V and J ends, which lost 2 bases and 3 bases, there was a span of 8 bases. This CDR3 is 13 amino acids long. CDR1 and CDR2 from the germline V gene are MNHEY and SVGAGI. CDR3 sequence reads: CASSYTAGYEQYF. DNA of the CDR3: TGTGCCAGCAGTTACACCGCTGGCTACGAGCAGTACTTC.

This chain joins TRBV7-8 and TRBJ1-4; D call uncertain. The CDR3 has 16 residues. V was cut by 5 bases and J by 4 bases, with 17 bases left in between. CDR1 SGHVS and CDR2 FQNEAQ come from the germline V gene. The DNA for the CDR3 is TGTGCCAGCAGCCGACTCACCGGACGCAATAATGAAAAACTGTTTTTT. Protein product: CASSRLTGRNNEKLFF.

The sample holds many counts of this clonotype. Being one base from a much bigger clone, this may be a read error. The rearrangement links TRBV19 to TRBJ2-3, with 11 bases that match TRBD2. The CDR3 has 14 residues. Germline V CDR1 and CDR2: LNHDA, SQIVND (reference sequence). The V segment lost 10 bases and the J segment 0 bases; nucleotides outside the gene matches: 3. This CDR3 reads CATRTSGSTDTQYF. In nucleotides, the CDR3 is TGTGCCACCCGGACTAGCGGGAGCACAGATACGCAGTATTTT.

The V and J genes are TRBV5-1 and TRBJ2-7; no definite D call. V dropped 0 bases and J dropped 4 bases, with 17 bases sitting between them. CDR1 is SGHRS, CDR2 YFSETQ, per germline. The CDR3 totals 16 residues. The CDR3 coding sequence is TGCGCCAGCAGCTTGGCACCTTTCCGGATTGATTACGAGCAGTACTTC. Protein sequence: CASSLAPFRIDYEQYF.

Ten or more counts support this clonotype. J is TRBJ1-5 and V is TRBV7-2; D is perhaps TRBD1 (5 bases). Germline CDR1 and CDR2: SGHTA and FQGNSA. The CDR3 is 15 residues long. V dropped 4 bases and J dropped 1 base, with 11 bases sitting between them. The DNA for the CDR3 is TGTGCCAGCAGCTCTTGGGGGGTAAGCAATCAGCCCCAGCATTTT. Translated: CASSSWGVSNQPQHF.

CDR3 protein: CASSRTGQGRYGYTF. The CDR3, as DNA: TGCGCCAGCAGCCGCACGGGACAGGGGAGATATGGCTACACCTTC. The chain uses TRBV5-1 and TRBJ1-2; 10 bases agree with TRBD1. The V gene's germline CDR1 is SGHRS and CDR2 YFSETQ. This CDR3 has 15 residues. J was trimmed by 5 bases and V by 4 bases; bases with no gene match: 8. The whole variable domain, filled in from reference TRBV5-1 and TRBJ1-2, reads KAGVTQTPRYLIKTRGQQVTLSCSPISGHRSVSWYQQTPGQGLQFLFEYFSETQRNKGNFPGRFSGRQFSNSRSEMNVSTLELGDSALYLCASSRTGQGRYGYTFGSGTRLTVV.

At least ten counts were recorded for this clonotype. This chain uses TRBV14 with TRBJ1-1; TRBD1 agrees at 7 bases. Germline V gene sequence: CDR1 SGHDN, CDR2 FVKESK. With V trimmed by 4 bases and J by 2 bases, 7 bases remained unmatched. This CDR3 has 15 amino acids. The CDR3 reads CASSRRTGPNTEAFF. DNA of the CDR3: TGTGCCAGCAGCCGCCGGACAGGTCCCAACACTGAAGCTTTCTTT.

The table lists this clonotype with many counts. The CDR3 nucleotides read TGTGCCACCAGTGATCGACGGTACCAAGAGACCCAGTACTTC. Translated: CATSDRRYQETQYF. V is TRBV24-1 and J is TRBJ2-5; D gene ambiguous. The V gene lost 3 bases and the J gene lost 0 bases, with 7 bases spanning the gap. CDR1 and CDR2 (germline): KGHDR, SFDVKD. The CDR3 contains 14 residues.

Many counts were recorded for this clonotype. The chain combines TRBV28 with TRBJ1-1; 8 bases are shared with TRBD1. With 6 bases clipped from V and 4 bases from J, the junction kept 16 bases outside the gene matches. This CDR3 comprises 17 residues. The germline V gene encodes CDR1 MDHEN and CDR2 SYDVKM. CDR3 amino acids: CASSFIRTGPTGTEAFF. As DNA, the CDR3 is TGTGCCAGCAGCTTCATCCGGACAGGGCCAACGGGCACTGAAGCTTTCTTT. The entire variable domain, with the rest obtained from reference TRBV28 and TRBJ1-1, is as follows: DVKVTQSSRYLVKRTGEKVFLECVQDMDHENMFWYRQDPGLGLRLIYFSYDVKMKEKGDIPEGYSVSREKKERFSLILESASTNQTSMYLCASSFIRTGPTGTEAFFGQGTRLTVV.

There are many counts of this clonotype. The J gene is TRBJ1-2, the V gene TRBV19; 8 bases are shared with TRBD1. Germline V lookup: CDR1 LNHDA, CDR2 SQIVND (reference sequence). This CDR3 contains 14 residues. The V and J ends lost 9 bases and 8 bases, in that order; junction bases with no gene match: 14. For the CDR3, the DNA is TGTGCCAGCCTAACCTCAGGGGGCATTGGAGGCTACACCTTC. This sequence encodes CASLTSGGIGGYTF.

This clonotype was recorded many times. The CDR3 is CASSEKGTNGETQYF. In DNA form, the CDR3 reads TGTGCCAGCAGTGAGAAGGGCACAAATGGGGAGACCCAGTACTTC. The chain combines TRBV2 with TRBJ2-5; D gene unclear. V was pared by 3 bases and J by 5 bases, with 16 bases between. The CDR3 consists of 15 residues. Looked up from germline, CDR1 is SNHLY and CDR2 is FYNNEI.

This clonotype was detected only a few times. V gene TRBV25-1 combines with J gene TRBJ2-5; D is ambiguous. This CDR3 contains 13 residues. The V gene lost 3 bases and the J gene lost 5 bases, with 10 bases spanning the gap. Germline CDR1 and CDR2: MGHDK and SYGVNS. CDR3 nucleotide sequence: TGTGCCAGCAGTGAGTCAGGTGGGGAGACCCAGTACTTC. Translating gives CASSESGGETQYF.

The chain combines TRBV12-3 or TRBV12-4 with TRBJ2-3; D is unresolved. Trimming left V 6 bases short and J 4 bases short, with 17 bases between. The CDR3 length is 15 residues. Here the CDR3 DNA reads TGTGCCAGCAGCTCTCGTGGGGTGACGGCAGATACGCAGTATTTT. Translation: CASSSRGVTADTQYF.

This clonotype has at least ten counts. The V gene is TRBV28, the J gene TRBJ2-1; D is unclear. The V end lost 5 bases, the J end lost 7 bases, and 12 bases lay between the germline ends. This CDR3 has 13 residues. The V gene's germline CDR1 is MDHEN and CDR2 SYDVKM. CDR3 coding DNA: TGTGCCAGCAGTCTCCTCCTTTGGAATGAGCAGTTCTTC. This encodes CASSLLLWNEQFF.

This clonotype occurred a few times. The chain carries TRBV12-3 or TRBV12-4 and TRBJ1-5; D unclear. CDR3 size: 15 residues. Trimming cost V 6 bases and J 0 bases, with 12 bases left between them. Here the CDR3 reads CASSPNGNSNQPQHF. The CDR3 nucleotides read TGTGCCAGCAGCCCTAATGGAAATAGCAATCAGCCCCAGCATTTT.

This clonotype was picked up many times. The rearrangement links TRBV2 to TRBJ2-3; the match to TRBD2 covers 8 bases. This CDR3 is 18 amino acids long. Germline CDR1 is SNHLY and CDR2 is FYNNEI. J lost 5 bases, V lost 2 bases, and 15 bases had no gene match. DNA for the CDR3: TGTGCCAGCAGTGAAAATGAAATACCGGGACTAGTCGAAGATACGCAGTATTTT. Its protein product is CASSENEIPGLVEDTQYF.

This clonotype was seen more than once but under ten times. This chain uses TRBV19 with TRBJ2-3; D might be TRBD2 (5 bases). Germline V gene lookup returns CDR1 LNHDA and CDR2 SQIVND (reference sequence). The CDR3 spans 15 residues. V dropped 9 bases and J dropped 1 base, with 17 bases sitting between them. The CDR3 DNA follows: TGTGCCAGCAAACTAGATCCCGTCCGCACAGATACGCAGTATTTT. Translated, it gives CASKLDPVRTDTQYF.

V gene TRBV30 combines with J gene TRBJ2-3; 7 bases match TRBD1. CDR3 length: 15 residues. Germline V gene sequence: CDR1 GTSNPN, CDR2 SVGIG (reference sequence). The junction had 7 bases not matched to a gene; V was cut back by 0 bases and J by 4 bases. The CDR3 sequence is CAWSVLDRVSDTQYF. CDR3 nucleotide sequence: TGTGCCTGGAGTGTACTAGACAGGGTCTCAGATACGCAGTATTTT.

This rearrangement joins TRBV27 to TRBJ1-2; D might be TRBD1 (5 bases). CDR1 and CDR2 (germline): MNHEY, SMNVEV (reference sequence). The CDR3 has 13 amino acids. Trimming stripped 5 bases from V and 3 bases from J, with 10 bases between. The CDR3 coding sequence is TGTGCCAGCAGTCCGCGGGACCACTATGGCTACACCTTC. Translating it yields CASSPRDHYGYTF.

This clonotype appeared a single time. This may stem from a read error, because a much larger clone lies one nucleotide away. The chain combines TRBV3-1 with TRBJ2-1, with D maybe TRBD1 (5 bases). V lost 5 bases, J lost 2 bases, and 19 bases lay in between. The CDR3 is 17 amino acids. The V gene's germline CDR1 is LGHDT and CDR2 YNNKEL (reference sequence). For the CDR3, the DNA is TGTGCCAGCAGCTTCCTGTTGGGGCAGAGCCCCTACAATGAGCAGTTCTTC. It translates to CASSFLLGQSPYNEQFF.